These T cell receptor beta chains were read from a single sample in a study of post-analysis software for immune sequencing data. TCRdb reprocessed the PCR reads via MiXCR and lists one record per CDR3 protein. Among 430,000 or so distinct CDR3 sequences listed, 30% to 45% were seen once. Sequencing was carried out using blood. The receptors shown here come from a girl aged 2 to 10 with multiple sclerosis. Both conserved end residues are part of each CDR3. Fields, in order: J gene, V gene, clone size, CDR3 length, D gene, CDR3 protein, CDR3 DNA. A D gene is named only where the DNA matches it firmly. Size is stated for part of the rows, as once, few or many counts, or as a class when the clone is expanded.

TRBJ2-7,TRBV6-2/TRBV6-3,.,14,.,CASSFFGGFYEQYF,TGTGCCAGCAGTTTTTTCGGTGGGTTCTACGAGCAGTACTTC
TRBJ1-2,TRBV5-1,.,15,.,CASSLIAGNTDGYTF,TGCGCCAGCAGCTTGATTGCAGGGAATACCGATGGCTACACCTTC
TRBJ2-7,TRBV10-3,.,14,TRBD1,CAISGGQAVYEQYF,TGTGCCATCAGTGGGGGACAGGCGGTGTACGAGCAGTACTTC
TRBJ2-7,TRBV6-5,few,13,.,CASSYNRNYEQYF,TGTGCCAGCAGTTACAACAGGAACTACGAGCAGTACTTC
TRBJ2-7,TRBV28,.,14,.,CASSLMSASYEQYF,TGTGCCAGCAGCTTAATGAGTGCCTCCTACGAGCAGTACTTC
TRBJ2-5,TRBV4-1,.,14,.,CASNRGLKVETQYF,TGCGCCAGCAATCGGGGGCTGAAGGTCGAGACCCAGTACTTC
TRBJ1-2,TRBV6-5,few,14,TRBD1,CASSLDRARRGYTF,TGTGCCAGCAGTTTGGACAGGGCCCGACGGGGCTACACCTTC
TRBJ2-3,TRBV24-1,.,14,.,CATSEVGVTDTQYF,TGTGCCACCAGTGAGGTCGGGGTGACAGATACGCAGTATTTT
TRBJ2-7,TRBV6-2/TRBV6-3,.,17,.,CASSYSIGMFPTYEQYF,TGTGCCAGCAGTTACTCGATTGGTATGTTTCCTACCTACGAGCAGTACTTC
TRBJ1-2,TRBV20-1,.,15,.,CSATLRDGYNYGYTF,TGCAGTGCTACCCTCCGGGACGGTTATAACTATGGCTACACCTTC